This T cell receptor (beta chain) was recorded in a study of PD-L1 blockade in urothelial cancer. Overall study context: Samples of blood were analyzed 3 weeks (second dose) and 6 weeks after treatment start.

Germline V gene sequence: CDR1 SGHDT, CDR2 YYEEEE. V was pared by 6 bases and J by 1 base, with 10 bases between. This CDR3 has 13 amino acids. With respect to this clone: Its antigen is not known.

Method: immunoSEQ multiplex PCR; TCRdb's copy keeps in-frame clones and lacks some. The profile covers tens of thousands of clones, with 84% appearing a single time and about 8.6% taken by the ten largest. As for time point: pretreatment peripheral blood. Enrolled patients showed locally advanced or metastatic urothelial carcinoma. General study findings and limits: Below-median pretreatment blood TCR clonality was associated with improved progression-free and overall survival.

The rearrangement links TRBV5-6 to TRBJ1-1, with a possible D match to TRBD1 (5 bases). The sequenced sample was PBMCs, obtained around atezolizumab (anti-PD-L1) treatment. The TCR was taken from a woman between 70 and 85 years old with urothelial cancer. CDR3 in DNA: TGTGCCAGCACCTATGGACAGAACACTGAAGCTTTCTTT. Its protein product is CASTYGQNTEAFF.